Listed below are T cell receptor beta chains from one sample, sequenced in a study of OX40 agonist ivuxolimab in advanced cancers. Only in-frame clones appear in the TCRdb table, and some are missing; sequencing was by immunoSEQ multiplex PCR. The sample has over 45,000 clones; 85% to 90% are singletons. Here the sequenced sample was CD4+ or CD8+ T cells sorted from blood, taken in a trial of the OX40 agonist ivuxolimab. The source is an adult with an advanced solid tumor such as melanoma, head and neck, liver or kidney cancer. Both conserved end residues are part of each CDR3. D genes are given only for firm matches. Expanded clones get a size class; other rows say once, few or many, or leave the size out.

clone_size	v_call	d_call	j_call	cdr3_aa	cdr3_nt
.	TRBV6-5	TRBD1	TRBJ1-2	CASRSQGSSYGYTF	TGTGCCAGCCGGTCACAGGGGTCCAGCTATGGCTACACCTTC
.	TRBV2	.	TRBJ1-5	CASSAQGPQLHQPQHF	TGTGCCAGCAGTGCCCAGGGACCCCAACTTCATCAGCCCCAGCATTTT
.	TRBV6-1	.	TRBJ2-6	CASSGGLHSGANVLTF	TGTGCCAGCAGTGGGGGCCTCCACTCTGGGGCCAACGTCCTGACTTTC
.	TRBV15	.	TRBJ1-3	CATSRDNSGNTIYF	TGTGCCACCAGCAGAGACAACTCTGGAAACACCATATATTTT
.	TRBV30	TRBD1	TRBJ1-5	CAWSLRDRGGNQPQHF	TGTGCCTGGAGTCTCCGGGACAGGGGCGGCAATCAGCCCCAGCATTTT
.	TRBV10-3	TRBD1	TRBJ1-1	CAISEADRGSTEAFF	TGTGCCATCAGTGAGGCTGACAGGGGTTCGACTGAAGCTTTCTTT
medium-sized	TRBV7-9	TRBD2	TRBJ2-2	CASSSSSGFYTGELFF	TGTGCCAGCAGCTCCAGTAGCGGGTTCTACACCGGGGAGCTGTTTTTT
.	TRBV6-5	.	TRBJ1-1	CASSPRNMNTEAFF	TGTGCCAGCAGCCCCCGCAACATGAACACTGAAGCTTTCTTT
.	TRBV5-1	.	TRBJ2-5	CASLSTGSGQETQYF	TGCGCCAGCCTTTCCACAGGGTCCGGGCAAGAGACCCAGTACTTC
.	TRBV30	.	TRBJ2-4	CAWSLADHIQYF	TGTGCCTGGAGTCTGGCAGATCACATTCAGTACTTC
.	TRBV18	TRBD1	TRBJ1-2	CASSADRGSHYGYTF	TGTGCCAGCTCAGCGGACAGGGGGTCACACTATGGCTACACCTTC
.	TRBV5-8	TRBD1	TRBJ1-2	CASSWDSYGYTF	TGTGCCAGCAGCTGGGACAGCTATGGCTACACCTTC
.	TRBV18	.	TRBJ2-1	CASSTGISGLNEQFF	TGTGCCAGCTCAACGGGGATTTCAGGACTCAATGAGCAGTTCTTC
.	TRBV5-4	TRBD2	TRBJ2-7	CASSLTFGGRNEQYF	TGTGCCAGCAGCCTCACCTTCGGGGGGAGAAACGAGCAGTACTTC
.	TRBV4-1	TRBD1	TRBJ2-1	CASSQAQGAINEQFF	TGCGCCAGCAGCCAAGCACAGGGGGCCATCAATGAGCAGTTCTTC
.	TRBV30	TRBD2	TRBJ2-1	CAWARMGRGSSYNEQFF	TGTGCCTGGGCCAGGATGGGGCGGGGGAGCTCCTACAATGAGCAGTTCTTC
.	TRBV7-9	TRBD1	TRBJ1-4	CASSTDRDSRINEKLFF	TGTGCCAGCAGCACGGACAGGGACAGCAGGATTAATGAAAAACTGTTTTTT
once	TRBV7-3	.	TRBJ2-5	CASSSGPQETQYF	TGTGCCAGCAGCTCGGGCCCTCAAGAGACCCAGTACTTC
.	TRBV30	.	TRBJ1-1	CAWSVDQGITEAFF	TGTGCCTGGAGTGTCGACCAAGGCATCACTGAAGCTTTCTTT
.	TRBV2	.	TRBJ2-5	CASRQGGTQYF	TGTGCCAGCCGACAGGGAGGGACCCAGTACTTC
.	TRBV6-6	.	TRBJ1-5	CASRPQGRSNQPQHF	TGTGCCAGCAGGCCACAGGGCCGCAGCAATCAGCCCCAGCATTTT
.	TRBV5-4	.	TRBJ2-1	CASSVSGIRGNEQFF	TGTGCCAGCAGCGTCTCCGGGATCCGGGGCAATGAGCAGTTCTTC
.	TRBV5-4	TRBD1	TRBJ2-2	CASSRGQGTNTGELFF	TGTGCCAGCAGCCGCGGACAGGGTACAAACACCGGGGAGCTGTTTTTT
.	TRBV2	.	TRBJ1-2	CASSGGANYGYTF	TGTGCCAGCAGTGGGGGGGCTAACTATGGCTACACCTTC
.	TRBV10-3	.	TRBJ1-1	CAISPRNTEAFF	TGTGCCATCAGCCCGAGGAACACTGAAGCTTTCTTT
.	TRBV2	TRBD2	TRBJ2-5	CASSGLAGETQYF	TGTGCCAGCAGTGGACTAGCAGGGGAGACCCAGTACTTC
.	TRBV19	.	TRBJ1-1	CASSIAAGNTEAFF	TGTGCCAGTAGTATAGCCGCAGGGAACACTGAAGCTTTCTTT
once	TRBV7-9	.	TRBJ1-4	CASSLGTANEKLFF	TGTGCCAGCAGCTTAGGGACAGCCAATGAAAAACTGTTTTTT
.	TRBV6-6	TRBD1	TRBJ1-2	CASSPQGIYGYTF	TGTGCCAGCAGTCCACAGGGGATCTATGGCTACACCTTC
.	TRBV18	.	TRBJ1-2	CASSLVTETFHGYTF	TGTGCCAGCTCACTCGTTACAGAGACCTTCCATGGCTACACCTTC
.	TRBV6-5	.	TRBJ2-7	CASSRTEGGYEQYF	TGTGCCAGCAGTCGGACAGAGGGTGGCTACGAGCAGTACTTC
.	TRBV4-1	TRBD2	TRBJ2-7	CASSQGLAGILSYEQYF	TGCGCCAGCAGCCAAGGACTAGCGGGGATACTCTCCTACGAGCAGTACTTC
.	TRBV4-1	.	TRBJ1-2	CASSKQGVQGRSNYGYTF	TGCGCCAGCAGCAAGCAAGGGGTCCAGGGGAGGTCCAACTATGGCTACACCTTC
.	TRBV7-9	.	TRBJ1-3	CASSSPRRAPGNTIYF	TGTGCCAGCAGCTCACCCAGGAGGGCCCCAGGAAACACCATATATTTT
.	TRBV5-1	TRBD1	TRBJ1-1	CASSPGQGPEAFF	TGCGCCAGCAGCCCCGGACAGGGCCCTGAAGCTTTCTTT
once	TRBV7-8	.	TRBJ1-6	CASSPKTYTLEYNSPLHF	TGTGCCAGCAGCCCCAAGACATACACTCTCGAGTATAATTCACCCCTCCACTTT
.	TRBV9	TRBD1	TRBJ1-5	CASSPGQGRRDQPQHF	TGTGCCAGCAGCCCTGGACAGGGGCGACGGGATCAGCCCCAGCATTTT
once	TRBV5-6	.	TRBJ1-2	CASSFSPQGSNYGYTF	TGTGCCAGCAGCTTTTCTCCCCAGGGATCCAACTATGGCTACACCTTC
.	TRBV28	.	TRBJ1-5	CASRFHSRNQPQHF	TGTGCCAGCAGATTCCACAGCCGCAATCAGCCCCAGCATTTT
.	TRBV7-2	.	TRBJ2-2	CASSPDLLRVRNTGELFF	TGTGCCAGCAGCCCGGACCTCCTTCGGGTTCGGAACACCGGGGAGCTGTTTTTT
.	TRBV6-5	.	TRBJ2-7	CASSFDRTYEQYF	TGTGCCAGCAGTTTCGACAGGACCTACGAGCAGTACTTC
.	TRBV27	TRBD1	TRBJ1-3	CASSLEAHRGSGNTIYF	TGTGCCAGCAGTTTAGAGGCTCACAGGGGATCGGGAAACACCATATATTTT
.	TRBV7-3	.	TRBJ1-1	CASSPPQETANTEAFF	TGTGCCAGCAGCCCCCCCCAGGAGACCGCGAACACTGAAGCTTTCTTT
.	TRBV6-5	.	TRBJ2-3	CASSLAGTTDTQYF	TGTGCCAGCAGTTTAGCAGGGACTACAGATACGCAGTATTTT
.	TRBV30	.	TRBJ1-2	CAWSLMAEGNYGYTF	TGTGCCTGGAGTCTAATGGCGGAGGGGAACTATGGCTACACCTTC
medium-sized	TRBV4-2	TRBD2	TRBJ2-7	CASSQPLAGGYEQYF	TGTGCCAGCAGCCAACCTTTAGCGGGAGGCTACGAGCAGTACTTC
.	TRBV2	TRBD1	TRBJ1-6	CASSGGTGNNSPLHF	TGTGCCAGCAGTGGGGGGACAGGGAATAATTCACCCCTCCACTTT
.	TRBV25-1	TRBD1	TRBJ1-5	CASTGTGVNQPQHF	TGTGCCAGCACTGGGACAGGGGTCAATCAGCCCCAGCATTTT
.	TRBV15	TRBD1	TRBJ2-3	CATSRDRETGGADTQYF	TGTGCCACCAGCAGAGATCGAGAGACAGGGGGCGCAGATACGCAGTATTTT
.	TRBV5-1	.	TRBJ2-7	CASSLAPAGRDEQYF	TGCGCCAGCAGCTTGGCCCCGGCAGGGAGAGACGAGCAGTACTTC
.	TRBV7-2	.	TRBJ1-6	CASSQTGGLSPLHF	TGTGCCAGCAGCCAGACAGGTGGTCTTTCACCCCTCCACTTT
.	TRBV6-1	TRBD1	TRBJ1-5	CASRGTGVGNQPQHF	TGTGCCAGCAGGGGGACAGGGGTAGGGAATCAGCCCCAGCATTTT
.	TRBV5-1	.	TRBJ2-7	CASSFKDPWAYEQYF	TGCGCCAGCAGCTTTAAGGACCCTTGGGCCTACGAGCAGTACTTC
once	TRBV7-9	.	TRBJ1-4	CASSLAIAGQGKLFF	TGTGCCAGCAGCTTAGCGATTGCGGGGCAAGGAAAACTGTTTTTT